The T cell receptor beta chain described here comes from a study of T cell responses to AZD1222 COVID-19 vaccine. General observations from the study: It should be noted that donors were predominantly white British and more often female, and clonal diversity was possibly underestimated. Just a handful of AZD1222 recipients were seropositive at baseline.

The CDR3 is made up of 18 amino acids. The germline CDR1 and CDR2 sequences are KGHDR and SFDVKD. Unmatched junction bases numbered 12, after V lost 2 bases and J lost 2 bases. Note on this clone: Its antigen is as yet unknown.

Only in-frame clones appear in the TCRdb table, and some are missing; sequencing was by immunoSEQ multiplex PCR. The profile covers 150,000 or so clones, with 91% appearing a single time and more than 1.2% taken by the ten largest. The TCR was taken from an adult in good health. Sample: peripheral blood, taken on day 0 of AZD1222 vaccination. The genes are TRBV24-1 and TRBJ2-3, with 7 bases fitting TRBD2. This CDR3 reads CATSDSWAASGATDTQYF. The CDR3 bases are TGTGCCACCAGTGATTCATGGGCAGCTAGCGGAGCCACAGATACGCAGTATTTT.